The 29 T cell receptor beta chains listed next were all sequenced from one sample in a study of cytotoxic CD8 clonotypes in ibrutinib-treated CLL. TCRdb keeps only in-frame clones here, not all; method: immunoSEQ multiplex PCR. The sample contains 20,000 to 25,000 clones, roughly 70% of which appear only once. Sequenced material: PBMCs, taken after 12 months of ibrutinib treatment. The receptors originated from a human donor with chronic lymphocytic leukemia.

CDR3 in amino acids: CASKTGPGANVLTF. Written as DNA, the CDR3 is TGTGCCAGTAAAACAGGTCCTGGGGCCAACGTCCTGACTTTC. V gene TRBV19 combines with J gene TRBJ2-6; tentative D call: TRBD1 (5 bases). CDR1 LNHDA and CDR2 SQIVND come from the germline V gene (reference sequence). Deletions cut 7 bases from V and 2 bases from J, with 9 bases between. The CDR3 has 14 residues.

The chain joins TRBV27 to TRBJ2-2; D remains ambiguous. Trimming took 8 bases from V and 2 from J, leaving 9 bases between them. Per the germline V gene, CDR1 is MNHEY and CDR2 is SMNVEV (reference sequence). The CDR3 has 13 residues. CDR3 coding DNA: TGTGCCAGCGGAGATATCAACACCGGGGAGCTGTTTTTT. As protein: CASGDINTGELFF.

This chain joins TRBV11-3 and TRBJ2-3, with D uncertain. The germline V gene encodes CDR1 SGHNT and CDR2 YENEEA. Trimming took 4 bases from V and 1 from J, leaving 3 bases between them. There are 12 residues in the CDR3. The CDR3 reads CASSSRTDTQYF. Here the CDR3 DNA reads TGTGCCAGCAGCTCCCGCACAGATACGCAGTATTTT.

The DNA of the CDR3 is TGTGCCACCAGCGGCCGATTTCACACAGATACGCAGTATTTT. Amino acids: CATSGRFHTDTQYF. The rearrangement joins TRBV15 to TRBJ2-3; D ambiguous. The germline V and J ends were trimmed by 5 bases and 2 bases, with 11 bases remaining between them. Germline assignment: CDR1 LNHNV and CDR2 YYDKDF (reference sequence). This CDR3 is built from 14 residues. Full variable domain (outside the CDR3, taken from reference TRBV15 and TRBJ2-3): DAMVIQNPRYQVTQFGKPVTLSCSQTLNHNVMYWYQQKSSQAPKLLFHYYDKDFNNEADTPDNFQSRRPNTSFCFLDIRSPGLGDTAMYLCATSGRFHTDTQYFGPGTRLTVL.

The chain recombines TRBV5-5 with TRBJ2-1; no definite D call. CDR1 and CDR2 from the germline V gene are SGHKS and YYEKEE (reference sequence). Between the trimmed V and J ends, which lost 7 bases and 7 bases, there was a span of 9 bases. The CDR3 consists of 11 residues. CDR3 protein: CASAFRNEQFF. DNA of the CDR3: TGTGCCAGCGCCTTCCGGAATGAGCAGTTCTTC.

This clone was detected a few times. The V and J genes are TRBV18 and TRBJ1-1; D remains ambiguous. The CDR3 is 15 amino acids. Germline V gene lookup returns CDR1 KGHSH and CDR2 LQKENI. Trimming removed 0 bases from V and 1 base from J, with 9 bases in between. CDR3 protein: CASSPPRSTNTEAFF. The DNA of the CDR3 is TGTGCCAGCTCACCACCGAGGAGCACGAACACTGAAGCTTTCTTT.

As for this clone: One end of the junction is discordant with germline, which a read error may explain. This chain uses TRBV7-7 with TRBJ1-2; possibly TRBD1 for D (6 bases). Per germline, CDR1 SSHAT and CDR2 FNYEAQ (reference sequence). The CDR3 totals 14 residues. CDR3 DNA: TGTGCTAGCAGCGAAGCCCAGGGGCCATATGGCTACACCTTC. It is translated as CASSEAQGPYGYTF.

The table lists this clone with a few counts. The rearrangement joins TRBV30 to TRBJ2-7; D might be TRBD1 or TRBD2, each matching 5 bases. This CDR3 is 14 amino acids long. Germline CDR1 reads GTSNPN; CDR2 reads SVGIG (reference sequence). V was cut by 3 bases and J by 7 bases, with 19 bases left in between. This CDR3 reads CAWRRDGLRGEQYF. The DNA for the CDR3 is TGTGCCTGGAGGAGGGATGGGTTGAGGGGAGAGCAGTACTTC. The complete variable domain, with remaining parts taken from reference TRBV30 and TRBJ2-7, reads SQTIHQWPATLVQPVGSPLSLECTVEGTSNPNLYWYRQAAGRGLQLLFYSVGIGQISSEVPQNLSASRPQDRQFILSSKKLLLSDSGFYLCAWRRDGLRGEQYFGPGTRLTVT.

V and J are TRBV6-1 and TRBJ1-2, with D possibly TRBD1 on 6 matching bases. Germline V gene data show CDR1 as MNHNS and CDR2 as SASEGT. The CDR3 contains 13 residues. Trimming removed 3 bases at V and 4 bases at J, with 9 bases between. Here the CDR3 reads CASSDQGLYGYTF. Here the CDR3 DNA reads TGTGCCAGCAGTGATCAGGGGCTCTATGGCTACACCTTC.

The chain employs TRBV20-1 and TRBJ2-7; possibly TRBD1 for D (6 bases). The germline V and J ends were trimmed by 6 bases and 6 bases, with 12 bases remaining between them. This CDR3 region has 11 residues. The germline V gene has CDR1 DFQATT and CDR2 SNEGSKA (reference sequence). CDR3 protein: CSASYRVEQYF. The CDR3 DNA sequence: TGCAGTGCCAGCTACAGGGTCGAGCAGTACTTC.

CDR3 in amino acids: CASSQVGGGASDETQYF. The CDR3 region has the DNA TGCGCCAGCAGCCAGGTCGGTGGCGGGGCCAGCGATGAGACCCAGTACTTC. V and J are TRBV4-1 and TRBJ2-5; TRBD2 might be the D (6 bases). Trimming took off 3 bases at V and 5 bases at J, with 22 bases between the two ends. The CDR3 contains 17 residues. The germline V gene has CDR1 MGHRA and CDR2 YSYEKL.

This chain uses TRBV2 with TRBJ2-7, with D possibly matching TRBD2 (7 bases). The V end lost 2 bases, the J end lost 3 bases, and 20 bases lay between the germline ends. This CDR3 has 17 amino acids. In germline, CDR1 is SNHLY, CDR2 FYNNEI. CDR3 region: CASSERTGAGRGYEQYF. CDR3 coding DNA: TGTGCCAGCAGTGAAAGGACGGGGGCAGGGAGGGGCTACGAGCAGTACTTC.

The chain is built from TRBV6-5 and TRBJ1-5, with D possibly being TRBD1 (5 bases). The CDR3 has 15 residues. With 5 bases removed from V and 5 bases from J, the gap between germline ends came to 16 bases. Germline CDR1 is MNHEY and CDR2 is SVGAGI. CDR3 sequence: CASSPGKTGDQPQHF. CDR3 DNA: TGTGCCAGCAGTCCAGGGAAAACCGGGGATCAGCCCCAGCATTTT.

The rearrangement uses TRBV7-9 and TRBJ2-5; D gene ambiguous. Germline values: CDR1 SEHNR, CDR2 FQNEAQ (reference sequence). The CDR3 contains 11 residues. The V end lost 3 bases, the J end lost 5 bases, and 4 bases lay between the germline ends. The chain's CDR3 is CASSFRETQYF. The CDR3 nucleotides are TGTGCCAGCAGCTTCCGGGAGACCCAGTACTTC.

This clone was seen once. The V gene is TRBV6-5, the J gene TRBJ1-6, with TRBD1 identical over 8 bases. CDR3 length: 13 residues. In germline, CDR1 is MNHEY, CDR2 SVGAGI. V was clipped by 5 bases and J by 8 bases; unmatched bases: 2. The CDR3 loop is CASSDRGDSPLHF. In DNA form, the CDR3 reads TGTGCCAGCAGTGACAGGGGAGATTCACCCCTCCACTTT.

This clone was observed a single time. This chain uses TRBV5-1 with TRBJ2-5, with D tentatively TRBD1 (5 bases). V was cut by 4 bases and J by 0 bases, with 10 bases left in between. The CDR3 runs 14 residues. The V gene's germline CDR1 is SGHRS and CDR2 YFSETQ. As DNA, the CDR3 is TGCGCCAGCAGCCCCCCAGGGAACCAAGAGACCCAGTACTTC. The encoded protein is CASSPPGNQETQYF.

The rearrangement links TRBV27 to TRBJ1-5, with D tentatively TRBD1 (6 bases). Trimming stripped 11 bases from V and 7 bases from J, with 12 bases between. Germline V gives CDR1 MNHEY, CDR2 SMNVEV (reference sequence). The CDR3 length is 11 residues. This chain's CDR3 is CASWGAQPQHF. The CDR3 nucleotides are TGTGCCTCCTGGGGGGCCCAGCCCCAGCATTTT.

The rearrangement links TRBV28 to TRBJ2-1; no definite D call. This CDR3 has 13 amino acids. In germline, CDR1 is MDHEN, CDR2 SYDVKM. The V end was cut by 4 bases, the J end by 3 bases, with 7 bases between. DNA for the CDR3: TGTGCCAGCAGTTCAGACCTCTACAATGAGCAGTTCTTC. Its translation is CASSSDLYNEQFF.

This clone was seen only once. The chain recombines TRBV5-1 with TRBJ1-1; tentatively, D is TRBD1 (6 bases). The CDR3 covers 16 residues. Germline V gene data show CDR1 as SGHRS and CDR2 as YFSETQ. V lost 0 bases to trimming and J lost 4 bases, with 16 bases between them. CDR3 sequence (DNA): TGCGCCAGCAGCTTGGCCCGAGGGGGGTCTGGCACTGAAGCTTTCTTT. Translated: CASSLARGGSGTEAFF.

The V call is TRBV6-5, the J call TRBJ1-4; 7 bases are shared with TRBD1. The germline V gene has CDR1 MNHEY and CDR2 SVGAGI. The CDR3 contains 14 residues. V gave up 3 bases and J gave up 8 bases; unmatched junction bases: 6. This CDR3 reads CASSYAGGREKLFF. The CDR3 DNA follows: TGTGCCAGCAGTTATGCAGGGGGAAGGGAAAAACTGTTTTTT.

The J gene is TRBJ1-5, the V gene TRBV11-2, with a tentative D call TRBD1 (5 bases). The CDR3 covers 14 residues. Germline assignment: CDR1 SGHAT and CDR2 FQNNGV. The V end was cut by 3 bases, the J end by 0 bases, with 6 bases between. The CDR3 coding sequence is TGTGCCAGCAGCTTGGGGGGTAGCAATCAGCCCCAGCATTTT. Its protein product is CASSLGGSNQPQHF.

This chain joins TRBV29-1 and TRBJ1-4, with D possibly TRBD1 on 6 matching bases. Per germline, CDR1 SQVTM and CDR2 ANQGSEA. V was trimmed by 4 bases and J by 4 bases, leaving 10 bases between them. The CDR3 loop spans 13 amino acids. CDR3 residues: CSVGRGNNEKLFF. Written as DNA, the CDR3 is TGCAGCGTTGGCAGGGGCAATAATGAAAAACTGTTTTTT.

This chain links TRBV1 with TRBJ1-2. TRBV1 is tagged as a pseudogene. This CDR3 comprises 14 residues. The CDR3 sequence is CTSGKSRIGDGYTF. The DNA for the CDR3 is TGCACCAGCGGAAAAAGTAGGATCGGAGATGGCTACACCTTC.

V usage is TRBV28 and J usage is TRBJ1-1, with TRBD1 matching 9 bases. The CDR3 runs to 14 residues. V was pared by 6 bases and J by 6 bases, with 8 bases of the junction left unmatched. CDR1 MDHEN and CDR2 SYDVKM come from the germline V gene. DNA of the CDR3: TGTGCCAGCAGCCGACTTGACAGGGGGTCTGAAGCTTTCTTT. Protein product: CASSRLDRGSEAFF.

The chain joins TRBV28 to TRBJ1-5; D is perhaps TRBD1 (6 bases). The CDR3 sequence is 13 residues long. The V and J ends lost 3 bases and 7 bases respectively, with 10 bases between them. Per germline, CDR1 MDHEN and CDR2 SYDVKM. CDR3 loop: CASSLTGNQPQHF. The CDR3 nucleotides read TGTGCCAGCAGTTTGACAGGAAACCAGCCCCAGCATTTT.

This clone is medium-sized (0.01 to 0.1%) within its sample. The V call is TRBV27, the J call TRBJ2-7; possible D gene TRBD1, 6 bases. Germline CDR1 is MNHEY and CDR2 is SMNVEV (reference sequence). CDR3 length equals 13 residues. Trimming removed 6 bases from V and 2 bases from J, with 11 bases in between. The CDR3 coding sequence is TGTGCCAGCAGACCGACAGGAACCTACGAGCAGTACTTC. It codes for CASRPTGTYEQYF.

The chain combines TRBV28 with TRBJ2-2; D may be TRBD1 or TRBD2 (5 bases each). The CDR3 extends over 15 amino acids. Germline CDR1 MDHEN, CDR2 SYDVKM. Trimming pared 10 bases from V and 5 bases from J, leaving 20 bases between. The CDR3 coding sequence is TGTGCCACCTTCCCGACCCAAGGGACGACCGGGGAGCTGTTTTTT. Residues: CATFPTQGTTGELFF.

The chain uses TRBV28 and TRBJ2-7; no firm D call. V was pared by 3 bases and J by 6 bases, with 6 bases between. The CDR3 extends over 11 amino acids. Germline values: CDR1 MDHEN, CDR2 SYDVKM. The CDR3, as DNA: TGTGCCAGCAGTTTCGCTCTCGAGCAGTACTTC. This gives the protein CASSFALEQYF.

V and J are TRBV7-2 and TRBJ1-2, with D possibly being TRBD1 (6 bases). This CDR3 has 13 residues. Germline values: CDR1 SGHTA, CDR2 FQGNSA. V lost 5 bases to trimming and J lost 7 bases, with 14 bases between them. CDR3 in DNA: TGTGCCAGCAGCCGCGCAGGGGTGGCTGGCTACACCTTC. This encodes CASSRAGVAGYTF.